This T cell receptor beta chain was sequenced for a study of blood T cell repertoires in COVID-19. This clone was found a few times. Trimming shortened V by 6 bases and J by 10 bases, and 9 bases separated the two germline ends. Germline V CDR1 and CDR2: MDHEN, SYDVKM. This CDR3 comprises 10 residues. The assay was immunoSEQ multiplex PCR, and TCRdb's table has in-frame clones only and misses some. The repertoire holds approximately 200,000 clones, 65% to 80% seen once, with around 12% in the top ten. The receptor was derived from a woman aged 45 to 65 with acute or convalescent COVID-19. The chain links TRBV28 to TRBJ1-1; the D gene is possibly TRBD1 (5 bases). Material: peripheral blood. CDR3: CASRRGGAFF. The CDR3 DNA reads TGTGCCAGCAGGCGCGGGGGAGCTTTCTTT.